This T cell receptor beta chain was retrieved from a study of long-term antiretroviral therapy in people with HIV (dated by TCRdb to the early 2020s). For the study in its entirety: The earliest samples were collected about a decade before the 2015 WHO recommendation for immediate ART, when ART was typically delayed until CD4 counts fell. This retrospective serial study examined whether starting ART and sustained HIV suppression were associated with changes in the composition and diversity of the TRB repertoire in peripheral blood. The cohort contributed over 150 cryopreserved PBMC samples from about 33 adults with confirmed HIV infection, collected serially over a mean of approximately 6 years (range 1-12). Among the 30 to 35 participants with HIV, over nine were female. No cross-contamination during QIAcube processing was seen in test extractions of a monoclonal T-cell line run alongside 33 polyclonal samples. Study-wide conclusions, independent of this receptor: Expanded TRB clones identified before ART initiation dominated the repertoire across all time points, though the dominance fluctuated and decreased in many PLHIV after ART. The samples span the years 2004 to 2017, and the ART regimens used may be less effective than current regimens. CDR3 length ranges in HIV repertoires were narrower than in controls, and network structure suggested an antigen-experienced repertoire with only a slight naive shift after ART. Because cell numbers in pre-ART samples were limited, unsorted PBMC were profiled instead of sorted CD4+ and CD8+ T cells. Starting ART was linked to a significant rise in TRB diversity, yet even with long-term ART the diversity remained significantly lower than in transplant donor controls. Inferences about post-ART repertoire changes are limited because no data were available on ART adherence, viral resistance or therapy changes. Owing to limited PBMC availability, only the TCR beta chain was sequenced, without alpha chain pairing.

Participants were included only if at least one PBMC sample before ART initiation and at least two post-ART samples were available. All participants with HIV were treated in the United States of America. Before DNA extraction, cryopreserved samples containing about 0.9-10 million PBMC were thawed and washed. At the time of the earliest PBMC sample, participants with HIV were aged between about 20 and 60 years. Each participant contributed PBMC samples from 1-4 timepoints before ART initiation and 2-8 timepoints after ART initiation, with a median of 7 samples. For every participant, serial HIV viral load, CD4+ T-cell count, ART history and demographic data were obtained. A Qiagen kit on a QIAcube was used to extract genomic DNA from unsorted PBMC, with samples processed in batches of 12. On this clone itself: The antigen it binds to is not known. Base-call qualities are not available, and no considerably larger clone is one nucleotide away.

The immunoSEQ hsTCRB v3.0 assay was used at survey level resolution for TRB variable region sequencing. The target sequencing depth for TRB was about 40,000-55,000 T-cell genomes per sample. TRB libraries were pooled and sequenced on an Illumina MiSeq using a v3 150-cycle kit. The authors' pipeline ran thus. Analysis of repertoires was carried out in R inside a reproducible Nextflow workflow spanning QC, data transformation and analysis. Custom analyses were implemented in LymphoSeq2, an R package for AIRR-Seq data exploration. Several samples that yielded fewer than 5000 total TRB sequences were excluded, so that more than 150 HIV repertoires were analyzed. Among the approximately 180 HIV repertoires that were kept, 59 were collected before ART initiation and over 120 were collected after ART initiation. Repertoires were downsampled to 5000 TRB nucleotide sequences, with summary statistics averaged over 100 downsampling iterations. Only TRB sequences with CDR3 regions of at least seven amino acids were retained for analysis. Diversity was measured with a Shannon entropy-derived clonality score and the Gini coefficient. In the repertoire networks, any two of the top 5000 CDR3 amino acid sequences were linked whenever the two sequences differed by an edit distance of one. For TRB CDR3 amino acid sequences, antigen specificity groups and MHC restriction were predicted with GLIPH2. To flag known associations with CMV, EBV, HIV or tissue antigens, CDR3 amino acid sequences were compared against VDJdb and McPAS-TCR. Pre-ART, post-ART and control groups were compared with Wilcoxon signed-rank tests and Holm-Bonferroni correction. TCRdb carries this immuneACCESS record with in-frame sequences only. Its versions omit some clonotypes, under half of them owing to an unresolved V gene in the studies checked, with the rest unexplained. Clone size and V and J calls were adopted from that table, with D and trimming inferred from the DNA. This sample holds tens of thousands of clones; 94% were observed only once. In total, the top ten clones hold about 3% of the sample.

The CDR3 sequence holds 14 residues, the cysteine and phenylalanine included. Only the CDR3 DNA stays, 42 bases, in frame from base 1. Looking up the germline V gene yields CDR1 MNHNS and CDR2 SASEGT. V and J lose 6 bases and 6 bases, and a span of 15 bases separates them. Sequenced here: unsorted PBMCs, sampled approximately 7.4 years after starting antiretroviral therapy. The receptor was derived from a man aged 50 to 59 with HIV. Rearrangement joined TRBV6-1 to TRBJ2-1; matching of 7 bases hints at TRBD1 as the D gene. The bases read TGTGCCAGCAGGGGGGGACAGAGAAGCAATGAGCAGTTCTTC. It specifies CASRGGQRSNEQFF.